This T cell receptor beta chain came from a study of T cell repertoires in cytomegalovirus infection. As concerns this clonotype: Its antigen is currently unknown.

V was clipped by 6 bases and J by 0 bases, with 14 bases between them. This CDR3 comprises 16 residues. CDR1 is LGHNA and CDR2 is YSLEER in the germline V gene. In TCRdb, the reads were re-called with MiXCR into one record per CDR3 protein. This sample carries roughly 990,000 distinct CDR3 sequences, about a third of them seen once, and the ten largest clones take 11% to 15%. The TCR sequence derives from a human donor in good health (CMV status not recorded). Some clones in this sample may be carry-over from other donors' samples. The sequencing used cultured CD8+ T cells from PBMCs, collected from culture after CMV antigen stimulation. This chain uses TRBV4-3 with TRBJ1-4; a weak D match, TRBD1 (5 bases). The DNA for the CDR3 is TGCGCCAGCAGTGCCCGACGGGACGCAACTAATGAAAAACTGTTTTTT. Its translation: CASSARRDATNEKLFF.